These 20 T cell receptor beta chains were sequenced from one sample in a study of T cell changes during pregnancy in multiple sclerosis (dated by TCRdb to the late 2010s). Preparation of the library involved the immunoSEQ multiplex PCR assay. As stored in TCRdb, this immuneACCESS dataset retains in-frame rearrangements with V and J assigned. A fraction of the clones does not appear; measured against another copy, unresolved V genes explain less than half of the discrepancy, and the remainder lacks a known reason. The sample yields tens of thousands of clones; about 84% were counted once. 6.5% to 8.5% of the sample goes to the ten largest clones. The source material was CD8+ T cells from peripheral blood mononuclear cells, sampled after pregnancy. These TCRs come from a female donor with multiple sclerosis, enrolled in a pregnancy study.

CDR3 protein: CASSIRTGPDTQYF. The CDR3 coding sequence is TGTGCCAGCAGCATCCGGACAGGTCCAGATACGCAGTATTTT. V usage is TRBV7-3 and J usage is TRBJ2-3; 7 bases line up with TRBD1. CDR3 length: 14 amino acids. The trim removed 5 bases at V and 4 bases at J, leaving 6 bases unmatched. The V gene's germline CDR1 is SGHTA and CDR2 FQGTGA.

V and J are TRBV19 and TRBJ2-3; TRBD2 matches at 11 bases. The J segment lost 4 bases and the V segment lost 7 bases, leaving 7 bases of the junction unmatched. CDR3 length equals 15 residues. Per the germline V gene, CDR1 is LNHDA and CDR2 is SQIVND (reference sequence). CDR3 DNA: TGTGCCAGTACCCTCGGGACTAGCGGCGCAGATACGCAGTATTTT. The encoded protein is CASTLGTSGADTQYF.

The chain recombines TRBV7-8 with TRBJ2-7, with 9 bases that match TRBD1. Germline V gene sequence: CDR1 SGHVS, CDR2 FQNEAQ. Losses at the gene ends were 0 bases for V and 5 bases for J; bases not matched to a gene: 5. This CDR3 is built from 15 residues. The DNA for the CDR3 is TGTGCCAGCAGCTTAGCGGGACAGGGAGAGGACGAGCAGTACTTC. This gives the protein CASSLAGQGEDEQYF. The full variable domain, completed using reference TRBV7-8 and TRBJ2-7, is GAGVSQSPRYKVAKRGQDVALRCDPISGHVSLFWYQQALGQGPEFLTYFQNEAQLDKSGLPSDRFFAERPEGSVSTLKIQRTQQEDSAVYLCASSLAGQGEDEQYFGPGTRLTVT.

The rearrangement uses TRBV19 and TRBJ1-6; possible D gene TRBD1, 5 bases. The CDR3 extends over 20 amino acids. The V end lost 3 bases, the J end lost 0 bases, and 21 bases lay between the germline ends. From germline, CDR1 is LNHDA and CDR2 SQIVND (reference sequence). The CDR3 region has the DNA TGTGCCAGTAGTATGTGGGCTACAGGCCGAGAACTCTCCTATAATTCACCCCTCCACTTT. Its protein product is CASSMWATGRELSYNSPLHF. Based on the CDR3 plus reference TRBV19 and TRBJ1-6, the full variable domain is DGGITQSPKYLFRKEGQNVTLSCEQNLNHDAMYWYRQDPGQGLRLIYYSQIVNDFQKGDIAEGYSVSREKKESFPLTVTSAQKNPTAFYLCASSMWATGRELSYNSPLHFGNGTRLTVT.

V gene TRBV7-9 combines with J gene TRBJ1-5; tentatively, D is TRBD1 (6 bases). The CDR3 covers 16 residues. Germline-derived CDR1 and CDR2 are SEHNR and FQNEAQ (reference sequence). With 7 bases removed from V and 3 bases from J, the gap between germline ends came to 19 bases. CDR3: CASNMGEGGYNQPQHF. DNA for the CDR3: TGTGCCAGCAATATGGGGGAGGGGGGTTACAATCAGCCCCAGCATTTT.

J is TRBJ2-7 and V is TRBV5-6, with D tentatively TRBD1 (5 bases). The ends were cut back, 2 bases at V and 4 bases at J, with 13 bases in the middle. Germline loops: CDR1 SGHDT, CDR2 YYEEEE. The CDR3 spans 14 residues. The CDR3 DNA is TGTGCCAGCAGCTTTATACTTACAGGTTACGAGCAGTACTTC. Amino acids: CASSFILTGYEQYF. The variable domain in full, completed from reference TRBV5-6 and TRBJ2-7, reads DAGVTQSPTHLIKTRGQQVTLRCSPKSGHDTVSWYQQALGQGPQFIFQYYEEEERQRGNFPDRFSGHQFPNYSSELNVNALLLGDSALYLCASSFILTGYEQYFGPGTRLTVT.

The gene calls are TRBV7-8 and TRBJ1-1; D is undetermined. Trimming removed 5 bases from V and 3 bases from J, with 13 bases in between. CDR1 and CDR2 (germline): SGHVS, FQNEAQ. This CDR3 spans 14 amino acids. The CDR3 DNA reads TGTGCCAGCAGCCCCGGCGGGGAGGACACTGAAGCTTTCTTT. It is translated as CASSPGGEDTEAFF. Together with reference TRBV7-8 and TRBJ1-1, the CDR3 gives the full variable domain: GAGVSQSPRYKVAKRGQDVALRCDPISGHVSLFWYQQALGQGPEFLTYFQNEAQLDKSGLPSDRFFAERPEGSVSTLKIQRTQQEDSAVYLCASSPGGEDTEAFFGQGTRLTVV.

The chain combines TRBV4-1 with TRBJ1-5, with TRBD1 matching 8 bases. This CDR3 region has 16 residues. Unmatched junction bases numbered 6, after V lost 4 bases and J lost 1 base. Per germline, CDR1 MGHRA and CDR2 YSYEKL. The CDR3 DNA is TGCGCCAGCAGCCGTGGACAGGGCTCCAGCAATCAGCCCCAGCATTTT. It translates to CASSRGQGSSNQPQHF.

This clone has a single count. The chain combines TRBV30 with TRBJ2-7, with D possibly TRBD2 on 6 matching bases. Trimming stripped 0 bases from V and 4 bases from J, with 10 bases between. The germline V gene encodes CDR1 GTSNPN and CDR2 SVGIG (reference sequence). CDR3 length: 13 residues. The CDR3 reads CAWSVGGSYEQYF. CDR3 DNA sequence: TGTGCCTGGAGTGTCGGAGGGTCTTACGAGCAGTACTTC.

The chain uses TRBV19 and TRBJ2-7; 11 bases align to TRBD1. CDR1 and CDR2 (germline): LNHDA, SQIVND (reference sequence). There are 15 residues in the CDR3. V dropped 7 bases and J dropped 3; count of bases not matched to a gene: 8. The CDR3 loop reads CASIGGQGGDYEQYF. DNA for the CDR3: TGTGCCAGTATCGGGGGACAGGGGGGGGACTACGAGCAGTACTTC.

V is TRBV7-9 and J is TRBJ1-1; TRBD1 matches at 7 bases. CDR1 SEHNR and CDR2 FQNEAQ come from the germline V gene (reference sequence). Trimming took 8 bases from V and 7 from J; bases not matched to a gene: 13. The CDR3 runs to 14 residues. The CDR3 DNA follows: TGTGCCAGCCCCGCGGCAGGGGGTGAAGTTGAAGCTTTCTTT. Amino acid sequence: CASPAAGGEVEAFF. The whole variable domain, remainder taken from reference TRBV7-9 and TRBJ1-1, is DTGVSQNPRHKITKRGQNVTFRCDPISEHNRLYWYRQTLGQGPEFLTYFQNEAQLEKSRLLSDRFSAERPKGSFSTLEIQRTEQGDSAMYLCASPAAGGEVEAFFGQGTRLTVV.

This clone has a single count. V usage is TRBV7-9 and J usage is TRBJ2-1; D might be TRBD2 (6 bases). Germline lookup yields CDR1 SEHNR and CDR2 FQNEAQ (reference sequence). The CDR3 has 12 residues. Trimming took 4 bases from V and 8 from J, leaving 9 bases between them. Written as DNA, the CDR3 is TGTGCCAGCAGCTCCCGCGGGGATGAGCAGTTCTTC. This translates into CASSSRGDEQFF.

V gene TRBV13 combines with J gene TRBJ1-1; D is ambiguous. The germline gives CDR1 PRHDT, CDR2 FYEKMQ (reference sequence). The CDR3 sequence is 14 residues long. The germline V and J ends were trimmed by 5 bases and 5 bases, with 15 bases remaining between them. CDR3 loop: CASSHRREGTEAFF. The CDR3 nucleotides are TGTGCCAGCAGCCACAGACGGGAAGGGACTGAAGCTTTCTTT.

In DNA form, the CDR3 reads TGTGCCAGCAGCCGGGGCGGAGGGGCAAAAGAGACCCAGTACTTC. This encodes CASSRGGGAKETQYF. The genes are TRBV5-6 and TRBJ2-5; a possible D gene is TRBD2 (6 bases). Trimming stripped 4 bases from V and 3 bases from J, with 16 bases between. This CDR3 is built from 15 residues. Germline CDR1 is SGHDT and CDR2 is YYEEEE.

The CDR3 DNA is TGTGCCAGCAGTTTCCGTCCCAATTCACCCCTCCACTTT. It encodes CASSFRPNSPLHF. V is TRBV27 and J is TRBJ1-6; the D is unclear. This CDR3 is 13 amino acids long. Germline assignment: CDR1 MNHEY and CDR2 SMNVEV (reference sequence). Trimming left V 3 bases short and J 7 bases short, with 7 bases between.

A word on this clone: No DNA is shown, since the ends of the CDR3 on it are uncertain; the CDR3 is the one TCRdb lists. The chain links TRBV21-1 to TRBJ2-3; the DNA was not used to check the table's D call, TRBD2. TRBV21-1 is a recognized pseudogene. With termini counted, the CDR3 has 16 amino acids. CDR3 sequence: CASSKVAAGATDTQYF.

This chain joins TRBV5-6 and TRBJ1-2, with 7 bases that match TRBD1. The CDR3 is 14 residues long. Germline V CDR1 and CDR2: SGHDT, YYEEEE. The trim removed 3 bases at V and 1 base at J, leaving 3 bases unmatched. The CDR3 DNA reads TGTGCCAGCAGCTCGGGACAGCTTAACTATGGCTACACCTTC. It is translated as CASSSGQLNYGYTF.

The DNA of the CDR3 is TGTGCCAGCAGCCAGGACAGGTACGAGCAGTACTTC. As protein: CASSQDRYEQYF. The chain couples TRBV11-2 to TRBJ2-7, with TRBD1 identical over 7 bases. The CDR3 totals 12 residues. V shed 5 bases, J shed 4 bases, and the junction held 2 bases outside the gene matches. Looked up from germline, CDR1 is SGHAT and CDR2 is FQNNGV.

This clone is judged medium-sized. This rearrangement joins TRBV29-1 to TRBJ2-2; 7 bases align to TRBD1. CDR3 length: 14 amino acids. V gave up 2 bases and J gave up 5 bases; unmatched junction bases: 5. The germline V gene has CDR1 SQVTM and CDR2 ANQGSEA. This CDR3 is CSVEMNRGTGELFF. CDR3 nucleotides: TGCAGCGTTGAAATGAACAGGGGAACCGGGGAGCTGTTTTTT.

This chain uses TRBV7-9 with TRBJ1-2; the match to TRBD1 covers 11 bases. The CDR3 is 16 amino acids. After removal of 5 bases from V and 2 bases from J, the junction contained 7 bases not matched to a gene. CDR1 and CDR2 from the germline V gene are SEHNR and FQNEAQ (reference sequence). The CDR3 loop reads CASSGTGGVPNYGYTF. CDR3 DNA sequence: TGTGCCAGCAGCGGGACAGGGGGAGTCCCAAACTATGGCTACACCTTC.